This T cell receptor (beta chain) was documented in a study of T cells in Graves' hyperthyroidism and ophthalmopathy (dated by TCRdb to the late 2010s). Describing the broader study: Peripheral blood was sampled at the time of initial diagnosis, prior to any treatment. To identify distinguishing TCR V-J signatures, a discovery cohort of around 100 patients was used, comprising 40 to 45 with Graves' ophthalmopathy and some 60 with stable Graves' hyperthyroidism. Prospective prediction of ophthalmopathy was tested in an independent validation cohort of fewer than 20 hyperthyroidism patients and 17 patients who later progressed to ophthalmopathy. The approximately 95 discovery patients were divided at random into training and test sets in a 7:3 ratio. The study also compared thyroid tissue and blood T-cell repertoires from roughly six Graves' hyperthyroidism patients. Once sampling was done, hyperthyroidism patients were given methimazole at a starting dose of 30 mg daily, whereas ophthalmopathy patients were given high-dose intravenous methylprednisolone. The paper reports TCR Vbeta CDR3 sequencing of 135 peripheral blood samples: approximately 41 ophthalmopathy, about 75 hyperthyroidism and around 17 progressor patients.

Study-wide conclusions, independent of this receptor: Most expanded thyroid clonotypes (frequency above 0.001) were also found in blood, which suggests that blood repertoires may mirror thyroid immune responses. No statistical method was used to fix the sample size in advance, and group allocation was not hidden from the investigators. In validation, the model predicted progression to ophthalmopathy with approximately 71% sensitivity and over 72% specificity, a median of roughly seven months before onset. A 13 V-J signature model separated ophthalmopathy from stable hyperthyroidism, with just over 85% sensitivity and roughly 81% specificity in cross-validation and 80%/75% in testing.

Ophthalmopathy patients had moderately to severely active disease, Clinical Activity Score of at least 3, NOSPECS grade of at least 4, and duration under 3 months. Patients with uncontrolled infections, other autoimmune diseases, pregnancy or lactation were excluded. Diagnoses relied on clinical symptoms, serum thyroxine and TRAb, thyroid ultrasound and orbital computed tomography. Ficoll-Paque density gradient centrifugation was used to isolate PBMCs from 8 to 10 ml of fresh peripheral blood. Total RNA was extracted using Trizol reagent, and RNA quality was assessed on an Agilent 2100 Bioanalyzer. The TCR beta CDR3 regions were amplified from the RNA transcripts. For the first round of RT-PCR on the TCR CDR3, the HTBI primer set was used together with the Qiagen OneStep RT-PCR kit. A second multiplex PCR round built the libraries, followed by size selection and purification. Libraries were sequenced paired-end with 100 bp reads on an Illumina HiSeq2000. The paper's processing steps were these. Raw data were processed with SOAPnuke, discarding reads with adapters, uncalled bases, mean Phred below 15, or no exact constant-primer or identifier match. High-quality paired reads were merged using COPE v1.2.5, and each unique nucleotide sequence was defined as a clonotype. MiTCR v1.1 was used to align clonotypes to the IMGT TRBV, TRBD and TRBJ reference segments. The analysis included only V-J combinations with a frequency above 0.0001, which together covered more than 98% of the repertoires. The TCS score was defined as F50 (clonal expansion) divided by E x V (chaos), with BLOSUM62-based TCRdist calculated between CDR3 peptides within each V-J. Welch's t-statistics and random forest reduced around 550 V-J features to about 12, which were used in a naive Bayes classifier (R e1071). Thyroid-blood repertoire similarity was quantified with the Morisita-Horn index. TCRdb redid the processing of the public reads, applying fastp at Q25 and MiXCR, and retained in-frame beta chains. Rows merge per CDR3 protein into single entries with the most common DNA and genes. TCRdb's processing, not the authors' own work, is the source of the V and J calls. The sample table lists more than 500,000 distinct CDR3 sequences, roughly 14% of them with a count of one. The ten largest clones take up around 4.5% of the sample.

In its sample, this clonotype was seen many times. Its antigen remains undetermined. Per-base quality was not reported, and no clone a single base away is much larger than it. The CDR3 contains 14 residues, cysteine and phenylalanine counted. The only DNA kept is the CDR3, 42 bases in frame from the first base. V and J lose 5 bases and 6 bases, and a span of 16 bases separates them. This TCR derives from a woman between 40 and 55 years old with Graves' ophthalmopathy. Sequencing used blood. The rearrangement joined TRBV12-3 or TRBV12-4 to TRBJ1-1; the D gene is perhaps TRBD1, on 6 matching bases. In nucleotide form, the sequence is TGTGCCAGCAGTCCGACGGTACAGGGTTCTGAAGCTTTCTTT. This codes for CASSPTVQGSEAFF.